The 27 T cell receptor beta chains in this list originate from one sample, sequenced in a study of T cells in localized non-small cell lung cancer. TCRdb keeps only in-frame clones here, not all; method: immunoSEQ multiplex PCR. The sample yields around 19,000 clones, approximately 90% seen once. The source material was peripheral blood, sampled before any cancer treatment. The receptors shown here come from a woman between 35 and 70 years old with stage I lung adenocarcinoma.

CDR3 sequence (DNA): TGCGCCAGCAGCCTTGGAAGCGGGACAGGGGTGGGACAGCCCCAGCATTTT. Amino acid sequence: CASSLGSGTGVGQPQHF. This chain joins TRBV5-1 and TRBJ1-5, with 10 nucleotides matching TRBD1. The CDR3 contains 17 residues. The V and J ends lost 4 bases and 7 bases, in that order; junction bases with no gene match: 14. The germline gives CDR1 SGHRS, CDR2 YFSETQ.

The V call is TRBV6-1, the J call TRBJ2-7, with D tentatively TRBD1 (7 bases). V was cut by 4 bases and J by 0 bases, with 10 bases left in between. The CDR3 is 14 residues long. Germline-derived CDR1 and CDR2 are MNHNS and SASEGT. CDR3 amino acids: CASSGRGASYEQYF. DNA of the CDR3: TGTGCCAGCAGTGGCAGGGGGGCCTCCTACGAGCAGTACTTC.

This chain links TRBV28 with TRBJ1-5; no clear D. The germline V and J ends were trimmed by 4 bases and 0 bases, with 16 bases remaining between them. Germline CDR1 reads MDHEN; CDR2 reads SYDVKM. The CDR3 is 17 amino acids. The CDR3 region is CASSSKTAGYSNQPQHF. The CDR3, as DNA: TGTGCCAGCAGTTCCAAAACCGCGGGGTATAGCAATCAGCCCCAGCATTTT.

J is TRBJ1-1 and V is TRBV6-6; D is uncertain. Trimming shortened V by 6 bases and J by 1 base, and 9 bases separated the two germline ends. The germline V gene has CDR1 MNHNY and CDR2 SVGAGI (reference sequence). The CDR3 is 13 residues long. CDR3 bases: TGTGCCAGCAGGCCCGACGGGAACACTGAAGCTTTCTTT. This codes for CASRPDGNTEAFF.

V and J are TRBV28 and TRBJ2-7, with 9 positions matching TRBD2. Germline trimming cut 6 bases from V and 0 bases from J; bases unmatched to any gene: 3. The CDR3 runs to 14 residues. Looked up from germline, CDR1 is MDHEN and CDR2 is SYDVKM. The CDR3 region has the DNA TGTGCCAGCAGGACTAGCGGCTTCTCCTACGAGCAGTACTTC. Amino acid sequence: CASRTSGFSYEQYF.

The chain recombines TRBV29-1 with TRBJ1-2; D call uncertain. V was clipped by 6 bases and J by 3 bases, with 11 bases between them. CDR3 length: 12 amino acids. Germline V gene lookup returns CDR1 SQVTM and CDR2 ANQGSEA. CDR3 region: CSVSAEHYGYTF. The CDR3 nucleotides read TGCAGCGTCTCGGCAGAACACTATGGCTACACCTTC.

The chain is built from TRBV19 and TRBJ2-5; 12 bases are a match to TRBD2. The CDR3 is 15 residues long. V shed 3 bases and J 5 bases; nucleotides not matched to a gene: 4. In germline, CDR1 is LNHDA, CDR2 SQIVND (reference sequence). The CDR3 reads CASSILAGGPETQYF. CDR3 coding DNA: TGTGCCAGTAGTATTCTAGCGGGGGGGCCTGAGACCCAGTACTTC.

V and J are TRBV6-1 and TRBJ1-6; D might be TRBD1 (5 bases). V lost 7 bases to trimming and J lost 8 bases, with 12 bases between them. The V gene's germline CDR1 is MNHNS and CDR2 SASEGT. The CDR3 extends over 13 amino acids. CDR3: CASTIQADSPLHF. The CDR3 DNA follows: TGTGCCAGCACTATACAGGCGGATTCACCCCTCCACTTT.

This chain links TRBV6-1 with TRBJ2-1; D gene unclear. The CDR3 is 15 amino acids. Trimming shortened V by 1 base and J by 0 bases, and 7 bases separated the two germline ends. Germline loops: CDR1 MNHNS, CDR2 SASEGT. CDR3 sequence: CASSEGPVSYNEQFF. In nucleotides, the CDR3 is TGTGCCAGCAGTGAAGGGCCAGTCTCCTACAATGAGCAGTTCTTC.

The chain links TRBV25-1 to TRBJ1-2; perhaps TRBD1 as D (6 bases). V shed 2 bases and J shed 7 bases, with 8 bases lying between them. The CDR3 contains 12 residues. Germline-derived CDR1 and CDR2 are MGHDK and SYGVNS. CDR3 nucleotide sequence: TGTGCCAGCAGTGAACAGGGGACTGGCTACACCTTC. Protein: CASSEQGTGYTF.

The rearrangement uses TRBV11-3 and TRBJ1-1, with D unclear. The CDR3 spans 16 residues. V lost 1 base and J lost 0, with 12 bases in between. Germline-derived CDR1 and CDR2 are SGHNT and YENEEA. In DNA form, the CDR3 reads TGTGCCAGCAGCTTAGTTGGGTGGGGTATGAACACTGAAGCTTTCTTT. Translation: CASSLVGWGMNTEAFF.

The chain uses TRBV10-3 and TRBJ1-5; D call uncertain. Germline lookup yields CDR1 ENHRY and CDR2 SYGVKD. This CDR3 contains 10 residues. Trimming shortened V by 7 bases and J by 4 bases, and 2 bases separated the two germline ends. The CDR3 loop is CAITNQPQHF. Here the CDR3 DNA reads TGTGCCATCACAAATCAGCCCCAGCATTTT.

On this clone: Other DNA sequences from this sample encode an identical CDR3 as well. J is TRBJ2-3 and V is TRBV5-1, with D possibly matching TRBD1 (6 bases). The V end was cut by 2 bases, the J end by 5 bases, with 9 bases between. Germline V gene sequence: CDR1 SGHRS, CDR2 YFSETQ. The CDR3 sequence is 13 residues long. The CDR3, as DNA: TGCGCCAGCAGCTTTTGGGGGCGAGATACGCAGTATTTT. Protein product: CASSFWGRDTQYF.

V is TRBV10-1 and J is TRBJ2-1; 8 positions match TRBD1. V was pared by 6 bases and J by 8 bases, with 6 bases of the junction left unmatched. Germline CDR1 and CDR2: WNHNN and SYGVQD (reference sequence). This CDR3 comprises 13 residues. The CDR3 loop reads CASRRTGRDEQFF. DNA for the CDR3: TGCGCCAGCAGAAGGACAGGGCGGGATGAGCAGTTCTTC.

The chain uses TRBV12-5 and TRBJ2-7; 10 nucleotides line up with TRBD1. This CDR3 is built from 15 residues. V lost 4 bases, J lost 2 bases, and 5 bases stayed unmatched. Germline-derived CDR1 and CDR2 are LGHNT and FRNRAP. The CDR3 here is CASGSQTGGPYEQYF. CDR3 coding DNA: TGTGCTAGTGGTTCGCAGACAGGGGGCCCCTACGAGCAGTACTTC. Variable domain in full (rest from reference TRBV12-5 and TRBJ2-7): DARVTQTPRHKVTEMGQEVTMRCQPILGHNTVFWYRQTMMQGLELLAYFRNRAPLDDSGMPKDRFSAEMPDATLATLKIQPSEPRDSAVYFCASGSQTGGPYEQYFGPGTRLTVT.

The rearrangement links TRBV4-3 to TRBJ2-7; tentative D call: TRBD2 (5 bases). The CDR3 is 13 amino acids. Trimming stripped 0 bases from V and 9 bases from J, with 12 bases between. Per germline, CDR1 LGHNA and CDR2 YSLEER. CDR3 loop: CASSQDTLAGQYF. The CDR3 DNA reads as TGCGCCAGCAGCCAAGATACCCTAGCTGGGCAGTACTTC.

This clone was recorded once. The chain links TRBV20-1 to TRBJ2-5; D may be TRBD2 (6 bases). CDR3 length: 11 amino acids. Trimming removed 5 bases at V and 3 bases at J, with 7 bases between. The germline V gene encodes CDR1 DFQATT and CDR2 SNEGSKA (reference sequence). The DNA for the CDR3 is TGCAGTGCTCGCGGGGAAGAGACCCAGTACTTC. Residues: CSARGEETQYF.

This chain connects TRBV10-3 to TRBJ2-7; D is possibly TRBD2 (5 bases). In germline, CDR1 is ENHRY, CDR2 SYGVKD. Deletions cut 6 bases from V and 5 bases from J, with 14 bases between. The CDR3 runs 13 residues. The CDR3, as DNA: TGTGCCATCAGAGGGCCGCGGGTGAACGAGCAGTACTTC. As protein: CAIRGPRVNEQYF.

This rearrangement joins TRBV6-1 to TRBJ2-1, with TRBD2 as a possible D gene (7 bases). Trimming took off 8 bases at V and 9 bases at J, with 17 bases between the two ends. Germline CDR1 and CDR2: MNHNS and SASEGT. The CDR3 loop spans 13 amino acids. The CDR3 nucleotides read TGTGCCAGCCCGAAGGGGGGGGGCCTTGAGCAGTTCTTC. This gives the protein CASPKGGGLEQFF.

The V call is TRBV7-9, the J call TRBJ1-4; D is unclear. In germline, CDR1 is SEHNR, CDR2 FQNEAQ (reference sequence). V shed 3 bases and J shed 2 bases, with 10 bases lying between them. This CDR3 spans 15 amino acids. The CDR3 DNA sequence: TGTGCCAGCAGCTTTGGGGTAGGGACTAATGAAAAACTGTTTTTT. Its translation is CASSFGVGTNEKLFF.

The rearrangement joins TRBV5-8 to TRBJ2-7; 8 bases agree with TRBD1. This CDR3 has 14 amino acids. The V gene end was trimmed by 2 bases and the J gene end by 6 bases; junction bases not matched to a gene: 7. Germline V gene lookup returns CDR1 SGHTS and CDR2 YDEGEE. CDR3 region: CASSLGRGQIEQYF. Here the CDR3 DNA reads TGTGCCAGCAGCTTAGGCAGGGGGCAGATCGAGCAGTACTTC.

The CDR3 nucleotides read TGTGCCAGTCGGGTCAGTACATTGAGCAGCAATGAGCAGTTCTTC. It encodes CASRVSTLSSNEQFF. This chain connects TRBV28 to TRBJ2-1; no firm D call. Germline V lookup: CDR1 MDHEN, CDR2 SYDVKM. The CDR3 runs 15 residues. The V end lost 9 bases, the J end lost 6 bases, and 21 bases lay between the germline ends.

The rearrangement joins TRBV7-8 to TRBJ1-4; D perhaps matches TRBD1 (5 bases). V gave up 0 bases and J gave up 6 bases, with 20 bases separating them. This CDR3 has 18 amino acids. Germline assignment: CDR1 SGHVS and CDR2 FQNEAQ. CDR3 amino acids: CASSLALDNSGIYEKLFF. The CDR3 DNA follows: TGTGCCAGCAGCTTAGCGCTGGACAATTCGGGAATATATGAAAAACTGTTTTTT.

The chain links TRBV5-6 to TRBJ2-7, with D unclear. The germline V and J ends were trimmed by 0 bases and 6 bases, with 16 bases remaining between them. CDR1 is SGHDT and CDR2 is YYEEEE in the germline V gene. CDR3 length: 15 amino acids. Here the CDR3 DNA reads TGTGCCAGCAGCTTGGGTTTGCAGGACCTCGGCGAGCAGTACTTC. Residues: CASSLGLQDLGEQYF.

The chain joins TRBV5-1 to TRBJ1-2; no firm D call. Germline V lookup: CDR1 SGHRS, CDR2 YFSETQ. Trimming stripped 0 bases from V and 3 bases from J, with 9 bases between. This CDR3 spans 14 amino acids. CDR3 sequence (DNA): TGCGCCAGCAGCTTGGCCCTAGAGGACTATGGCTACACCTTC. Amino acids: CASSLALEDYGYTF.

This clone was observed a single time. The V gene is TRBV7-9, the J gene TRBJ1-2; D possibly corresponds to TRBD1 (6 bases). V lost 0 bases, J lost 5 bases, and 13 bases lay in between. CDR1 and CDR2 (germline): SEHNR, FQNEAQ (reference sequence). The CDR3 totals 15 residues. The CDR3: CASSLAASGVYGYTF. As DNA, the CDR3 is TGTGCCAGCAGCTTAGCGGCGTCAGGGGTATATGGCTACACCTTC.

The gene calls are TRBV5-1 and TRBJ2-3; 14 bases align to TRBD2. V shed 4 bases and J 2 bases; nucleotides not matched to a gene: 6. Germline V gives CDR1 SGHRS, CDR2 YFSETQ. The length of the CDR3 is 17 residues. In DNA, the CDR3 is TGCGCCAGCAGCAAAGGACTAGCGGGAGGTACCACAGATACGCAGTATTTT. It yields the protein CASSKGLAGGTTDTQYF.